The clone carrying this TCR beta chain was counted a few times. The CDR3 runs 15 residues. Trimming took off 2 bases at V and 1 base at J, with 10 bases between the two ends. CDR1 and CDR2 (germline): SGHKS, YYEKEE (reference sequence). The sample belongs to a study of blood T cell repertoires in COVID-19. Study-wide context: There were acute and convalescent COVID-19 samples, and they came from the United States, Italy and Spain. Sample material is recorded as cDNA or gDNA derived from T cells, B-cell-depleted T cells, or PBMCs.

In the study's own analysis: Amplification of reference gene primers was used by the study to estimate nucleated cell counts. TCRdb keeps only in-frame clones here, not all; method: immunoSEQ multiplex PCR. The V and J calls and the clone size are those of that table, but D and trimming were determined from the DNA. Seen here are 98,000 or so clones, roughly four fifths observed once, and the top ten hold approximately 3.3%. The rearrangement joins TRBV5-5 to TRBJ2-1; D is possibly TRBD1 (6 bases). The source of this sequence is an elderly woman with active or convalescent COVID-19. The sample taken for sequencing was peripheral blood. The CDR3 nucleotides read TGTGCCAGCAGCTTCGAACAGGGTTCCTACAATGAGCAGTTCTTC. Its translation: CASSFEQGSYNEQFF.